Listed here are 21 T cell receptor beta chains from one sample, sequenced in a study of CD8+CD57+ T cells in acquired aplastic anemia. For sequencing, patients were chosen who had shown expansion of CD8+CD57+ cells by flow cytometry. Using genomic DNA as the template, TCR beta VDJ and CDR3 profiling was carried out. TCRdb itself ran the reads through MiXCR, one entry per CDR3 protein. The sample yields 450,000 to 600,000 distinct CDR3 sequences, less than 35% seen once. The source material was sorted CD4+, CD8+, or CD8+CD57+ T cells (not recorded which) from PBMCs. Receptor source: a human donor with aplastic anemia.

About this clonotype: This CDR3 fails to terminate in the conserved phenylalanine or tryptophan, so it likely reflects a read error. The DNA of the CDR3 is TGTGCCAGCAGCTTAGTCGGGGACAGTCATCAGCCCCAGCATCTT. Translated, it gives CASSLVGDSHQPQHL. The J gene is TRBJ1-5, the V gene TRBV7-2; 7 nucleotides match TRBD1. This CDR3 region has 15 residues. Germline V lookup: CDR1 SGHTA, CDR2 FQGNSA. Trimming took 1 base from V and 5 from J; bases not matched to a gene: 5.

The rearrangement links TRBV11-2 to TRBJ2-1; TRBD2 matches at 9 bases. Per the germline V gene, CDR1 is SGHAT and CDR2 is FQNNGV. The junction had 8 bases not matched to a gene; V was cut back by 1 base and J by 4 bases. The CDR3 loop spans 17 amino acids. The chain's CDR3 is CASSLGQRGALYNEQFF. For the CDR3, the DNA is TGTGCCAGCAGCTTAGGCCAGCGGGGGGCCTTATACAATGAGCAGTTCTTC.

Notes on this clonotype: The junction departs from the called germline gene at one end, perhaps through a read error. This chain joins TRBV10-3 and TRBJ1-1, with 7 bases lining up with TRBD1. CDR3 length: 14 residues. Germline assignment: CDR1 ENHRY and CDR2 SYGVKD. The CDR3 protein is CASSVQGERTEAFF. As DNA, the CDR3 is TGTGCCAGCAGTGTCCAGGGGGAGAGAACTGAAGCTTTCTTT.

As for this clonotype: This likely comes from a read error, as the CDR3 has no conserved phenylalanine or tryptophan at its end. The rearrangement joins TRBV5-1 to TRBJ2-2, with TRBD1 matching 8 bases. This CDR3 comprises 15 residues. Germline assignment: CDR1 SGHRS and CDR2 YFSETQ. Germline trimming cut 1 base from V and 6 bases from J; bases unmatched to any gene: 5. This CDR3 reads CASSLQGASAGELFS. The CDR3 coding sequence is TGCGCCAGCAGCTTGCAGGGGGCCTCTGCCGGGGAGCTGTTTTCT.

This clonotype was seen a handful of times. The CDR3 nucleotides read TGTGCCAGCAGTTCAGTCGGGGAGCTGTTTTTT. As protein: CASSSVGELFF. V gene TRBV12-3 or TRBV12-4 combines with J gene TRBJ2-2; D gene unclear. This CDR3 spans 11 amino acids. With 4 bases removed from V and 7 bases from J, the gap between germline ends came to 4 bases.

This clonotype was seen many times. This chain links TRBV5-1 with TRBJ1-2; the match to TRBD1 covers 9 bases. The CDR3 has 15 residues. V shed 0 bases, J shed 4 bases, and the junction held 4 bases outside the gene matches. The germline V gene has CDR1 SGHRS and CDR2 YFSETQ. CDR3 bases: TGCGCCAGCAGCTTGGGGGGACAGGGTGTCTATGGCTACACCTTC. It is translated as CASSLGGQGVYGYTF.

In its sample, this clonotype was seen many times. The chain links TRBV7-3 to TRBJ1-2, with D possibly matching TRBD1 (5 bases). The CDR3 covers 17 residues. Germline CDR1 reads SGHTA; CDR2 reads FQGTGA. The ends were cut back, 1 base at V and 2 bases at J, with 17 bases in the middle. CDR3 sequence reads: CASSLKPRTQGNYGYTF. In DNA, the CDR3 is TGTGCCAGCAGCTTAAAGCCCCGGACCCAGGGAAACTATGGCTACACCTTC.

This clonotype was recorded many times. This chain connects TRBV19 to TRBJ1-3; TRBD1 matches 7 bases. Germline lookup yields CDR1 LNHDA and CDR2 SQIVND (reference sequence). This CDR3 is built from 14 residues. The V and J ends lost 6 bases and 3 bases, in that order; junction bases with no gene match: 5. CDR3 loop: CASRYTGVGNTIYF. The CDR3 DNA reads TGTGCCAGTAGGTACACAGGGGTTGGAAACACCATATATTTT.

The CDR3 here is CASSIQGLAGTLYEQYF. In nucleotides, the CDR3 is TGTGCCAGTAGTATTCAAGGACTAGCGGGTACCCTCTACGAGCAGTACTTC. The chain joins TRBV19 to TRBJ2-7; 11 nucleotides align to TRBD2. The V gene end was trimmed by 3 bases and the J gene end by 3 bases; junction bases not matched to a gene: 10. This CDR3 has 17 amino acids. CDR1 is LNHDA and CDR2 is SQIVND in the germline V gene (reference sequence).

This chain uses TRBV10-3 with TRBJ1-2, with 7 bases that match TRBD1. V was clipped by 6 bases and J by 8 bases; unmatched bases: 6. This CDR3 contains 12 residues. CDR1 and CDR2 (germline): ENHRY, SYGVKD. The CDR3 bases are TGTGCCATCAGAGACAGGGTTGCCGGCTACACCTTC. Residues: CAIRDRVAGYTF.

This clonotype was seen only a few times. The chain carries TRBV20-1 and TRBJ2-5; the D is unclear. The CDR3 runs to 10 residues. Germline V gene data show CDR1 as DFQATT and CDR2 as SNEGSKA (reference sequence). Deletions cut 4 bases from V and 0 bases from J, with 0 bases between. In nucleotides, the CDR3 is TGCAGTGCTAACCAAGAGACCCAGTACTTC. Protein product: CSANQETQYF.

The genes are TRBV20-1 and TRBJ1-1, with D maybe TRBD1 (5 bases). Trimming pared 3 bases from V and 4 bases from J, leaving 15 bases between. Germline V gene lookup returns CDR1 DFQATT and CDR2 SNEGSKA (reference sequence). The CDR3 totals 14 residues. CDR3 protein: CSARTDRLTTEAFF. DNA of the CDR3: TGCAGTGCTAGGACCGACAGACTAACCACTGAAGCTTTCTTT.

This rearrangement joins TRBV11-1 to TRBJ2-1; 8 bases line up with TRBD2. CDR1 SGHAT and CDR2 FQDESV come from the germline V gene (reference sequence). Losses at the gene ends were 1 base for V and 4 bases for J; bases not matched to a gene: 6. CDR3 length: 16 amino acids. CDR3 sequence reads: CASSLVEGLVYNEQFF. The CDR3, as DNA: TGTGCCAGCAGCTTAGTTGAGGGACTAGTATACAATGAGCAGTTCTTC.

The chain links TRBV25-1 to TRBJ2-5; 13 bases are shared with TRBD2. Germline assignment: CDR1 MGHDK and CDR2 SYGVNS. Trimming cost V 6 bases and J 2 bases; bases outside gene matches: 9. This CDR3 spans 17 amino acids. CDR3 in DNA: TGTGCCAGCAGCCGTAAGACTAGCGGGGGGCATCAAGAGACCCAGTACTTC. It encodes CASSRKTSGGHQETQYF.

This clonotype was seen many times. The genes are TRBV20-1 and TRBJ1-5; no definite D call. V was shortened by 0 bases and J by 12 bases, with 12 bases between the two germline ends. There are 12 residues in the CDR3. Germline assignment: CDR1 DFQATT and CDR2 SNEGSKA (reference sequence). The CDR3 spells CSAREYQRLQHF. In DNA, the CDR3 is TGCAGTGCTAGAGAGTACCAGCGGCTCCAGCATTTT.

The chain combines TRBV12-3 or TRBV12-4 with TRBJ1-1; 12 nucleotides align to TRBD1. CDR3 length equals 13 residues. The trim removed 7 bases at V and 6 bases at J, leaving 3 bases unmatched. Here the CDR3 reads CASIRDRGPEAFF. The DNA of the CDR3 is TGTGCCAGCATCCGGGACAGGGGGCCTGAAGCTTTCTTT.

Comments on this clonotype: This may be a read error, as it is one base from a much larger clone. Given the absence of the conserved phenylalanine or tryptophan at the CDR3 end, a read error is likely. The chain employs TRBV29-1 and TRBJ1-1; D gene ambiguous. Germline-derived CDR1 and CDR2 are SQVTM and ANQGSEA. Trimming took off 4 bases at V and 0 bases at J, with 15 bases between the two ends. This CDR3 has 15 residues. This CDR3 is CSVVTSAGMNTEAFS. The CDR3 DNA reads as TGCAGCGTTGTCACGAGCGCGGGGATGAACACTGAAGCTTTCTCT.

The chain employs TRBV20-1 and TRBJ1-2, with D perhaps TRBD1 (6 bases). Germline loops: CDR1 DFQATT, CDR2 SNEGSKA (reference sequence). CDR3 size: 14 residues. V was cut by 0 bases and J by 7 bases, with 15 bases left in between. The CDR3 loop reads CSARDFSGAGGYTF. CDR3 nucleotides: TGCAGTGCTAGAGATTTCTCGGGGGCTGGTGGCTACACCTTC.

The chain employs TRBV4-2 and TRBJ1-6, with a tentative D call TRBD1 (6 bases). CDR1 and CDR2 from the germline V gene are LGHNA and YNFKEQ. V was cut by 4 bases and J by 0 bases, with 22 bases left in between. The CDR3 runs 20 residues. CDR3: CASSPFPATGPSSYNSPLHF. The CDR3 coding sequence is TGTGCCAGCAGCCCATTCCCCGCGACAGGCCCCAGCTCCTATAATTCACCCCTCCACTTT.

This clonotype was detected only a few times. With a much larger clone just one base away, this may be a read error. The chain couples TRBV20-1 to TRBJ2-1; D possibly matches TRBD1 or TRBD2 (7 bases each). The CDR3 is made up of 14 amino acids. V was clipped by 6 bases and J by 9 bases, with 21 bases between them. Germline CDR1 DFQATT, CDR2 SNEGSKA (reference sequence). The CDR3 reads CSAGRGAGEGEQFF. The CDR3 DNA is TGCAGTGCCGGCAGGGGGGCGGGAGAGGGTGAGCAGTTCTTC.

V and J are TRBV29-1 and TRBJ2-7; a weak D match, TRBD1 (5 bases). CDR1 is SQVTM and CDR2 is ANQGSEA in the germline V gene. Trimming pared 1 base from V and 2 bases from J, leaving 12 bases between. The CDR3 is 14 residues long. In DNA form, the CDR3 reads TGCAGCGTTGAAGCTCAGGGCAGGCCCTACGAGCAGTACTTC. It is translated as CSVEAQGRPYEQYF.